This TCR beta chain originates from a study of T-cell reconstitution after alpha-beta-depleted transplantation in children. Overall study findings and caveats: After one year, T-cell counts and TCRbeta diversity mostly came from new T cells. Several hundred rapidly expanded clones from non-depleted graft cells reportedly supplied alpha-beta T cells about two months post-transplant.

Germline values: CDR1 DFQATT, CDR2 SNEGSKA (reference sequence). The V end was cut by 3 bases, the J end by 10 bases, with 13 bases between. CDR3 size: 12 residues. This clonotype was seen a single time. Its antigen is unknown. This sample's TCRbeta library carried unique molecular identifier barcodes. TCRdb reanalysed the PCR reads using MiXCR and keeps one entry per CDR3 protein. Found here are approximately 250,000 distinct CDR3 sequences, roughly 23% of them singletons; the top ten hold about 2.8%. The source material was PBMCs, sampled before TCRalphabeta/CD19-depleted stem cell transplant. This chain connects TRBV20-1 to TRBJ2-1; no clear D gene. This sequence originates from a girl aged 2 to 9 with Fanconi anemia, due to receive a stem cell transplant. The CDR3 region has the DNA TGCAGTGCTAGTGAGCGATCTGACGAGCAGTTCTTC. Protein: CSASERSDEQFF.